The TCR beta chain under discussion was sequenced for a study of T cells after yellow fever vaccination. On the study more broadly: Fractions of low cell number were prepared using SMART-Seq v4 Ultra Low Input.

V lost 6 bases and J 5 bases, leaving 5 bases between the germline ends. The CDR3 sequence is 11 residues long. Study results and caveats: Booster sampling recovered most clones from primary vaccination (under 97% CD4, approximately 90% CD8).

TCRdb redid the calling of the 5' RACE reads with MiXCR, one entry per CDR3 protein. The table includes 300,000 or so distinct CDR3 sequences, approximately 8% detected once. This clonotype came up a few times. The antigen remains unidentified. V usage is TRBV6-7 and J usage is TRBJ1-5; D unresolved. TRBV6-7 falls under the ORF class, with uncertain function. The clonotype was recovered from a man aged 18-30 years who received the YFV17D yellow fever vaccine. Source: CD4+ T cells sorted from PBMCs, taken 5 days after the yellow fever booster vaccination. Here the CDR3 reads CASSEYQPQHF. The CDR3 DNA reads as TGTGCCAGCAGCGAGTATCAGCCCCAGCATTTT.